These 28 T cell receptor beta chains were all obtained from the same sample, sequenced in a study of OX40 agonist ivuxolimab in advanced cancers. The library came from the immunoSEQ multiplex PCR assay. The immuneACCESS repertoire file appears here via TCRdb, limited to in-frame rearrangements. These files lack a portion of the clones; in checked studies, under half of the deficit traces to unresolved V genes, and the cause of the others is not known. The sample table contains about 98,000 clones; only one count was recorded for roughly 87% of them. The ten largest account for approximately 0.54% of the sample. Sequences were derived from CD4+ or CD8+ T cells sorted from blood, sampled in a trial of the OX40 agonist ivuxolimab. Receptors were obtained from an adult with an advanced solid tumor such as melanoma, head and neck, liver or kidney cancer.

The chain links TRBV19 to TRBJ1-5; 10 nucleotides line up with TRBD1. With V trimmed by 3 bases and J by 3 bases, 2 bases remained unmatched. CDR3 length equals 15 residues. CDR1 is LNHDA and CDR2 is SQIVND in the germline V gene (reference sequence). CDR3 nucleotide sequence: TGTGCCAGTAGTATGGGGACAGGGGACAATCAGCCCCAGCATTTT. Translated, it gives CASSMGTGDNQPQHF.

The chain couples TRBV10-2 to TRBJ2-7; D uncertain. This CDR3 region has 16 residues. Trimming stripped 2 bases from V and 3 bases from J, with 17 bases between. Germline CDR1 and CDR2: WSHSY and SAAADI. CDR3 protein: CASSEGLVGALYEQYF. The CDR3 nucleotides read TGCGCCAGCAGTGAGGGTCTAGTGGGTGCCCTCTACGAGCAGTACTTC.

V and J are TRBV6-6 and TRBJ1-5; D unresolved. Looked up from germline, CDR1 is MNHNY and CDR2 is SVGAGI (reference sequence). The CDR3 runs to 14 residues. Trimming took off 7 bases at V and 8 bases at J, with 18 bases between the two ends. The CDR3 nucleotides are TGTGCCAGCACCTACGGAGGAGGCTTTGAGCCCCAGCATTTT. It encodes CASTYGGGFEPQHF.

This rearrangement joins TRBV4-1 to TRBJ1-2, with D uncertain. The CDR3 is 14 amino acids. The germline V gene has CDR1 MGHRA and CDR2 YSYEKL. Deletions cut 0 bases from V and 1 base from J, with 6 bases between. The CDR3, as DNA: TGCGCCAGCAGCCAAGAGGCCCTTAACTATGGCTACACCTTC. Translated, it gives CASSQEALNYGYTF.

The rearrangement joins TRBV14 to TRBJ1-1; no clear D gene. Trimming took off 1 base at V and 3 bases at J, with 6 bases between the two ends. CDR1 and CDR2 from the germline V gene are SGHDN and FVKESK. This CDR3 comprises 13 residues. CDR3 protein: CASSQVRDTEAFF. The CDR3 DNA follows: TGTGCCAGCAGCCAAGTGAGGGACACTGAAGCTTTCTTT.

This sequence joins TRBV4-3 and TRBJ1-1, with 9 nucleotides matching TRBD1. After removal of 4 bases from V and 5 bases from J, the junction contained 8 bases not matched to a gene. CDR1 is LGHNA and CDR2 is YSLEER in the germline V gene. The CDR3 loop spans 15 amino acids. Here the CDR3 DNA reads TGCGCCAGCAGCCGAGACGGACAGGGGCGGACTGAAGCTTTCTTT. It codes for CASSRDGQGRTEAFF.

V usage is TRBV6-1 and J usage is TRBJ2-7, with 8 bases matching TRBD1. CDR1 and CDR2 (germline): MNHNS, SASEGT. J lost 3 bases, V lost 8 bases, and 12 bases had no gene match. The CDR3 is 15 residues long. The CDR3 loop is CASFWTGTPNYEQYF. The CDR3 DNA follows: TGTGCCAGCTTCTGGACAGGGACACCCAACTACGAGCAGTACTTC.

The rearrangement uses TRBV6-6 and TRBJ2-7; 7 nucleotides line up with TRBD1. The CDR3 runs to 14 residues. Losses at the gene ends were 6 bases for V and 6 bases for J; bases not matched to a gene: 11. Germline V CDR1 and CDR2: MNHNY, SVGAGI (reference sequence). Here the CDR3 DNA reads TGTGCCAGCAGAGCGACAGGGATGGATATCGAGCAGTACTTC. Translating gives CASRATGMDIEQYF.

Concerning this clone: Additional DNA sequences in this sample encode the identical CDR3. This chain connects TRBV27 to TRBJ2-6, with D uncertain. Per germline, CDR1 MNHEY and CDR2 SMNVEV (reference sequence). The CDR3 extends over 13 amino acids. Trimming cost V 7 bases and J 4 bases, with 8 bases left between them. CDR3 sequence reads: CASTVSGANVLTF. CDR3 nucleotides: TGTGCCAGCACTGTGTCCGGGGCCAACGTCCTGACTTTC.

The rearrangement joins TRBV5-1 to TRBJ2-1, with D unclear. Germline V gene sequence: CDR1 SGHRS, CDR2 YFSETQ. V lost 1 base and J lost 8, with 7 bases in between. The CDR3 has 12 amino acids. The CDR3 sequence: CASSLRLDEQFF. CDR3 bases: TGCGCCAGCAGCTTGCGATTGGATGAGCAGTTCTTC. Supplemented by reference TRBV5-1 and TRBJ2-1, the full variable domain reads KAGVTQTPRYLIKTRGQQVTLSCSPISGHRSVSWYQQTPGQGLQFLFEYFSETQRNKGNFPGRFSGRQFSNSRSEMNVSTLELGDSALYLCASSLRLDEQFFGPGTRLTVL.

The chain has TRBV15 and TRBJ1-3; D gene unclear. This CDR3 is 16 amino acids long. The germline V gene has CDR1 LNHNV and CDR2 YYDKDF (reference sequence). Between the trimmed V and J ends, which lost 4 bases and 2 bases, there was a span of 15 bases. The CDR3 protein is CATSIGRPNPGNTIYF. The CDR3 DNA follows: TGTGCCACCAGCATAGGCAGACCCAACCCTGGAAACACCATATATTTT. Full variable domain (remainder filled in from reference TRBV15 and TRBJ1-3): DAMVIQNPRYQVTQFGKPVTLSCSQTLNHNVMYWYQQKSSQAPKLLFHYYDKDFNNEADTPDNFQSRRPNTSFCFLDIRSPGLGDTAMYLCATSIGRPNPGNTIYFGEGSWLTVV.

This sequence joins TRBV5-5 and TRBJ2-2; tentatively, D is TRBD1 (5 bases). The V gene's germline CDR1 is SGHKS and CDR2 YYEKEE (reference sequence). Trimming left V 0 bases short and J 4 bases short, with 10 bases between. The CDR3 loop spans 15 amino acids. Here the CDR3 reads CASSLVGVSTGELFF. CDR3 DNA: TGTGCCAGCAGCTTGGTAGGGGTTAGCACCGGGGAGCTGTTTTTT. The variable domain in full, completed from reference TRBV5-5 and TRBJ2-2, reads DAGVTQSPTHLIKTRGQQVTLRCSPISGHKSVSWYQQVLGQGPQFIFQYYEKEERGRGNFPDRFSARQFPNYSSELNVNALLLGDSALYLCASSLVGVSTGELFFGEGSRLTVL.

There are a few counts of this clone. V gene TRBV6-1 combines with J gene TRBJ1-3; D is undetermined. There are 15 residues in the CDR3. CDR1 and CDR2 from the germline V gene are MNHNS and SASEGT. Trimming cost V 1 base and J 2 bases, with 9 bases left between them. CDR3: CASSEEGSAGNTIYF. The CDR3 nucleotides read TGTGCCAGCAGTGAAGAGGGCTCCGCTGGAAACACCATATATTTT.

CDR3 bases: TGTGCCAGCAGCTTGGGGCTCCGGGTGTCCAATCAGCCCCAGCATTTT. This translates into CASSLGLRVSNQPQHF. The chain carries TRBV5-8 and TRBJ1-5, with no clear D. Germline CDR1 and CDR2: SGHTS and YDEGEE. V shed 0 bases and J shed 3 bases, with 13 bases lying between them. The CDR3 runs to 16 residues.

For the CDR3, the DNA is TGTGCCAGCACCATACCGGGAGGGGCAGGGGATTATGGCTACACCTTC. This sequence encodes CASTIPGGAGDYGYTF. This chain uses TRBV28 with TRBJ1-2; tentatively, D is TRBD1 (6 bases). The CDR3 runs 16 residues. The V and J ends lost 7 bases and 5 bases respectively, with 23 bases between them. Germline CDR1 is MDHEN and CDR2 is SYDVKM.

DNA for the CDR3: TGTGCCACCAGCAGAGAGGGACCCCTCAACAATGAGCAGTTCTTC. This encodes CATSREGPLNNEQFF. The chain couples TRBV15 to TRBJ2-1; D is possibly TRBD1 or TRBD2 (5 bases each). Per germline, CDR1 LNHNV and CDR2 YYDKDF (reference sequence). The V gene lost 0 bases and the J gene lost 5 bases, with 11 bases spanning the gap. This CDR3 contains 15 residues.

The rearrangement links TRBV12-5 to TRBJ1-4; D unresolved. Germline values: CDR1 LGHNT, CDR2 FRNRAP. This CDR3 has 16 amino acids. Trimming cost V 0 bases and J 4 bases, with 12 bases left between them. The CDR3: CASGLVRMQGNEKLFF. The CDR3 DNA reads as TGTGCTAGTGGTTTGGTGAGAATGCAAGGTAATGAAAAACTGTTTTTT.

The CDR3 DNA reads as TGTGCCAGCAGCTTAGGGGCCTCCGGCGCTGGAAACACCATATATTTT. Its translation: CASSLGASGAGNTIYF. V is TRBV7-8 and J is TRBJ1-3; D gene ambiguous. There are 16 residues in the CDR3. Trimming shortened V by 1 base and J by 2 bases, and 12 bases separated the two germline ends. Per the germline V gene, CDR1 is SGHVS and CDR2 is FQNEAQ.

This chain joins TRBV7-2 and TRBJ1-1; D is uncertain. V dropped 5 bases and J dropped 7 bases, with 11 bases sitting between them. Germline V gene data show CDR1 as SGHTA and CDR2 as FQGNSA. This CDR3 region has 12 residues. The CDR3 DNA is TGTGCCAGCAGCCCCATGGGTGATGAAGCTTTCTTT. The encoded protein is CASSPMGDEAFF.

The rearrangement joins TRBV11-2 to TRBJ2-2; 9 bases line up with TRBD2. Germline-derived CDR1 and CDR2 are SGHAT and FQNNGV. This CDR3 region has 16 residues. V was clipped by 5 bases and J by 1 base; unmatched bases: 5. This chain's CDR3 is CASSARLAENTGELFF. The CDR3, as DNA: TGTGCCAGCAGCGCCCGACTAGCGGAGAACACCGGGGAGCTGTTTTTT.

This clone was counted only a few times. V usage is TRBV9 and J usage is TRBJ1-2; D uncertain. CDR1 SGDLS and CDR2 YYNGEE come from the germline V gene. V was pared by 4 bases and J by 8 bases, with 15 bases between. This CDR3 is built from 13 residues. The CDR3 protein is CASSKIGTRGYTF. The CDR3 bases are TGTGCCAGCAGCAAAATAGGAACCAGGGGCTACACCTTC. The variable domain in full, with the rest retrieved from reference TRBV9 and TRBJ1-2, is DSGVTQTPKHLITATGQRVTLRCSPRSGDLSVYWYQQSLDQGLQFLIQYYNGEERAKGNILERFSAQQFPDLHSELNLSSLELGDSALYFCASSKIGTRGYTFGSGTRLTVV.

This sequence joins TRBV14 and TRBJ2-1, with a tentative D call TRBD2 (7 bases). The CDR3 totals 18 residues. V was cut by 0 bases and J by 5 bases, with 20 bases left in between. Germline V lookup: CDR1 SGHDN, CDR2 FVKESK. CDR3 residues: CASSQDRGMGGPHNEQFF. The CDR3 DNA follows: TGTGCCAGCAGCCAAGATCGAGGTATGGGGGGGCCCCACAATGAGCAGTTCTTC.

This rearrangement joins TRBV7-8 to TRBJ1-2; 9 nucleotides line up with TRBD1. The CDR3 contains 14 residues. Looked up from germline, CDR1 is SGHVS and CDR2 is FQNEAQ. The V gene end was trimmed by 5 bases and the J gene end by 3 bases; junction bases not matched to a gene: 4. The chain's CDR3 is CASSEWTGDYGYTF. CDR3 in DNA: TGTGCCAGCAGCGAATGGACAGGGGACTATGGCTACACCTTC.

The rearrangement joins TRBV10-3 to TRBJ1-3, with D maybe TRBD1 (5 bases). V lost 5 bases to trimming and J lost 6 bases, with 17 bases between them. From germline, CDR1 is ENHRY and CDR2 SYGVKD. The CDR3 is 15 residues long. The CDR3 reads CAISSTGTAANTIYF. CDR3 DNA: TGTGCCATCAGTTCAACCGGGACTGCCGCAAACACCATATATTTT.

The CDR3 nucleotides are TGTGCCATCAGTGAGTTTACCGGCGGGGCCTACGAGCAGTACTTC. Translation: CAISEFTGGAYEQYF. This chain links TRBV10-3 with TRBJ2-7; a weak D match, TRBD2 (6 bases). V was cut by 1 base and J by 2 bases, with 12 bases left in between. Germline-derived CDR1 and CDR2 are ENHRY and SYGVKD. The CDR3 is 15 amino acids.

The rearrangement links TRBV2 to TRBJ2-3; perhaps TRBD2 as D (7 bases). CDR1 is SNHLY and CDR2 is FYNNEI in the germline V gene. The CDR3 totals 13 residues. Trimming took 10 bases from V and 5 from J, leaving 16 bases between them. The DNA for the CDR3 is TGTGCCATTGGGGGGGGCCAGAAAGATACGCAGTATTTT. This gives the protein CAIGGGQKDTQYF.

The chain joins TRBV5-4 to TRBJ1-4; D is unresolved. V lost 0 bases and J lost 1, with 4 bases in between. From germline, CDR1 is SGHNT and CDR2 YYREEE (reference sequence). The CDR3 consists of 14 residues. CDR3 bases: TGTGCCAGCAGCTTGGCCGGAACTAATGAAAAACTGTTTTTT. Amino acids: CASSLAGTNEKLFF.

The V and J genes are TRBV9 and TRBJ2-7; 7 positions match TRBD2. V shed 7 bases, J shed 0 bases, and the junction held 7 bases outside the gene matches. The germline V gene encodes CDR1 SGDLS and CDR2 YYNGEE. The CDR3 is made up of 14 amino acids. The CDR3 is CASGGAGPSYEQYF. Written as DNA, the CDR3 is TGTGCCAGCGGGGGAGCGGGGCCCTCCTACGAGCAGTACTTC. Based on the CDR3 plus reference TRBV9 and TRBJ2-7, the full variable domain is DSGVTQTPKHLITATGQRVTLRCSPRSGDLSVYWYQQSLDQGLQFLIQYYNGEERAKGNILERFSAQQFPDLHSELNLSSLELGDSALYFCASGGAGPSYEQYFGPGTRLTVT.